Below, 10 T cell receptor beta chains from the same sample are listed, as sequenced in a study of CD8+ T cells in alopecia areata. The treatment denotes: oral pan-JAK inhibitor, 5-10 mg twice daily. Following RNA extraction, reverse transcription yielded cDNA that acted as the sequencing template. Only in-frame clones appear in the TCRdb table, and some are missing; sequencing was by immunoSEQ multiplex PCR. In the table there are about 120,000 clones, less than 60% of which are singletons. The specimen comprised CD4+ T cells sorted from blood, sampled at week 24, from a patient treated with tofacitinib. These receptor sequences come from a human donor with alopecia areata.

The chain joins TRBV2 to TRBJ2-5, with 7 positions matching TRBD2. Germline loops: CDR1 SNHLY, CDR2 FYNNEI. The trim removed 3 bases at V and 3 bases at J, leaving 7 bases unmatched. The CDR3 spans 15 residues. The CDR3 region has the DNA TGTGCCAGCAGTGAGGAGCGGGGTTCCAAAGAGACCCAGTACTTC. This codes for CASSEERGSKETQYF.

V usage is TRBV30 and J usage is TRBJ1-2, with TRBD1 as a possible D gene (5 bases). In germline, CDR1 is GTSNPN, CDR2 SVGIG (reference sequence). CDR3 size: 12 residues. Trimming shortened V by 8 bases and J by 4 bases, and 14 bases separated the two germline ends. CDR3 sequence reads: CAGQLDGYGYTF. The CDR3, as DNA: TGTGCCGGACAATTAGACGGCTATGGCTACACCTTC.

V usage is TRBV30 and J usage is TRBJ2-2, with 7 bases aligning to TRBD2. V gave up 1 base and J gave up 2 bases; unmatched junction bases: 7. This CDR3 is built from 16 residues. Germline CDR1 reads GTSNPN; CDR2 reads SVGIG (reference sequence). CDR3 nucleotides: TGTGCCTGGAGTGGGGAAGGACTAGTAAACACCGGGGAGCTGTTTTTT. Encoded protein: CAWSGEGLVNTGELFF.

The CDR3 loop reads CASSSQNTQYF. The CDR3 DNA follows: TGTGCCAGCAGCTCCCAGAATACGCAGTATTTT. The rearrangement uses TRBV7-2 and TRBJ2-3; D call uncertain. The V and J ends lost 4 bases and 7 bases respectively, with 6 bases between them. Germline CDR1 SGHTA, CDR2 FQGNSA. The length of the CDR3 is 11 residues.

The chain employs TRBV29-1 and TRBJ2-3, with D possibly being TRBD1 (6 bases). This CDR3 comprises 11 residues. With 8 bases removed from V and 2 bases from J, the gap between germline ends came to 8 bases. Germline V CDR1 and CDR2: SQVTM, ANQGSEA. The CDR3: CSTGTTDTQYF. In DNA, the CDR3 is TGCAGCACAGGGACCACAGATACGCAGTATTTT.

This chain uses TRBV10-2 with TRBJ2-7; weak D call: TRBD1 (5 bases). Germline lookup yields CDR1 WSHSY and CDR2 SAAADI. Between the trimmed V and J ends, which lost 6 bases and 7 bases, there was a span of 19 bases. This CDR3 has 14 residues. CDR3 nucleotide sequence: TGCGCCAGCAGCAAGACAGAGTCTTTGGGAGAGCAGTACTTC. It translates to CASSKTESLGEQYF.

The rearrangement links TRBV30 to TRBJ2-5, with 8 nucleotides matching TRBD2. V trimming: 4 bases; J trimming: 5 bases; junction bases outside the gene matches: 6. This CDR3 comprises 13 residues. Germline V gene data show CDR1 as GTSNPN and CDR2 as SVGIG (reference sequence). The DNA for the CDR3 is TGTGCCTGGAACCGGGGGGGCTTCGAGACCCAGTACTTC. Protein sequence: CAWNRGGFETQYF.

V gene TRBV2 combines with J gene TRBJ1-4; no clear D gene. Trimming pared 6 bases from V and 4 bases from J, leaving 12 bases between. This CDR3 contains 14 residues. CDR1 is SNHLY and CDR2 is FYNNEI in the germline V gene. The CDR3 loop is CASSVEVNNEKLFF. As DNA, the CDR3 is TGTGCCAGCAGCGTAGAGGTGAATAATGAAAAACTGTTTTTT.

The chain uses TRBV4-3 and TRBJ1-6; 9 bases align to TRBD1. CDR3 size: 17 residues. Germline V gene lookup returns CDR1 LGHNA and CDR2 YSLEER. The ends lost 0 bases at V and 4 bases at J; junction bases unmatched: 4. As DNA, the CDR3 is TGCGCCAGCAGCCAAGATCTCGGACAGGGGTATAATTCACCCCTCCACTTT. Translating gives CASSQDLGQGYNSPLHF.

The chain couples TRBV25-1 to TRBJ2-3; D not certain. V shed 7 bases and J shed 3 bases, with 11 bases lying between them. This CDR3 is built from 13 residues. Looked up from germline, CDR1 is MGHDK and CDR2 is SYGVNS. DNA for the CDR3: TGTGCCAGCATGATAGGTGGAACAGATACGCAGTATTTT. It specifies CASMIGGTDTQYF.